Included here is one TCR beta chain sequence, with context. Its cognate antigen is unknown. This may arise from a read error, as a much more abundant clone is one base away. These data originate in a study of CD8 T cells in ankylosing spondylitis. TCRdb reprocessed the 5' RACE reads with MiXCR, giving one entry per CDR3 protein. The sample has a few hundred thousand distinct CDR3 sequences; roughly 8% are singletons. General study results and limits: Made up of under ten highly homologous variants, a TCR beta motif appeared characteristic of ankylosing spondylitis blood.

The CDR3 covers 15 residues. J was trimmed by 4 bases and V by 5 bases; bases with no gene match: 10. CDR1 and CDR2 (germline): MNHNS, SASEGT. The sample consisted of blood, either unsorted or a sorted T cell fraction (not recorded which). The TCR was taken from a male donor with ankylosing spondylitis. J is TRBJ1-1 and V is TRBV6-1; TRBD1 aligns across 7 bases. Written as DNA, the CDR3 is TGTGCCAGCAGTCGTGAGACAGGGCAGGTCACTGAAGCTTTCTTT. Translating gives CASSRETGQVTEAFF.